This T cell receptor (beta chain) was documented in a study of memory CD4+ T cells and cytomegalovirus serostatus (dated by TCRdb to the late 2010s). Concerning the study at large: The cohort comprised 33 healthy Belgian adults, 9 CMV seropositive and around 24 CMV seronegative. The study sequenced CD4+ memory TCRbeta repertoires of a Belgian cohort with known cytomegalovirus serostatus to replicate a published TCR-based CMV serostatus classifier.

Overall results and qualifications from the work: Of 170 or so previously reported CMV-associated TCRbeta sequences, about 62 appeared in the CD4+ memory repertoires, each in one to five individuals. A median bootstrapped AUC of around 0.94 with a 95% CI of 0.76-1.00 was achieved on the Belgian cohort by the original-framework classifier. CMV serostatus prediction reached a median bootstrapped AUC of roughly 0.96 with the original framework and about 0.93 with a US-trained random forest. Only CD4+CD45RO+ memory cells were sequenced, in contrast to the original study, which included naive and memory CD4+ and CD8+ populations. The results were interpreted as suggesting that the CMV-associated TCR signature is mostly present in the CD4+ memory repertoire.

A FACSAria II was used to sort memory CD4+ T cells, defined as single viable CD3+CD4+CD8-CD45RO+ cells. CMV serostatus was determined using a Roche Elecsys assay that detects serum IgG against CMV pp150, pp28, p38 and p52. Once the samples were thawed, total CD4+ T cells were enriched through positive selection using CD4 magnetic microbeads. The samples came from a different study that was designed specifically to examine the CD4+ T cell memory repertoire. Peripheral blood mononuclear cells were isolated and cryopreserved following standard operating procedures; serum was stored at -80 °C. CD3-PerCP (BW264/56), CD4-APC (RPA-T4), CD45RO-PE (UCHT1) and CD8-Pacific Orange (3B5) antibodies were used for staining, and non-viable cells were excluded with Sytox blue. CDR3 length: 14 amino acids, cysteine to phenylalanine. Just CDR3 DNA is preserved here, 42 bases in frame from base 1. According to the germline V gene, CDR1 reads MNHGY and CDR2 reads SVAAGI. V gives up 3 bases and J gives up 2 bases, and the segment between their germline ends measures 10 bases.

The Quick-DNA Microprep Kit was used to extract genomic DNA from the sorted cells. TCRbeta DNA was amplified with the immunoSEQ hsTCRbeta kit following the manufacturer's protocol. TCRbeta libraries were sequenced on an Illumina MiSeq instrument. The study's processing was this. After out-of-frame sequences were removed, 2,204,828 distinct TCRbeta sequences remained, averaging roughly 67,000 per individual. Each individual was scored according to the count of 160 or so previously reported CMV-associated TCRbeta sequences and the total productive distinct TCRbeta count. A beta-binomial model was reimplemented in Python, and random forests from scikit-learn, run with default parameters, were trained on data from the US cohort. On the Belgian cohort, classifier performance was reported as the median AUC, along with percentile confidence intervals, across 10,000 bootstrap iterations. The source is immuneACCESS, and TCRdb retained only in-frame sequences with V and J called. Part of the clones is not carried over; for the studies checked, unresolved V genes explain less than half of this, and the remainder is unexplained. The D gene and trimming were derived from the DNA, and the V and J assignments and clone size from that table. This sample comprises more than 45,000 clones, roughly 72% of them detected only once. 0.9% to 1.5% of the sample comes from the top ten.

Worth noting for this clone: This receptor's antigen is unknown. Qualities for individual bases were not recorded, and no much larger clone is one base off.

This sequence was found in an adult in good health and CMV-seropositive. The chain joins TRBV6-9 to TRBJ2-5, with an unclear D gene assignment. Sequenced sample: memory CD4+ T cells from blood. The nucleotides are TGTGCCAGCAGTTACTCTCGAGGTCAAGAGACCCAGTACTTC. It is translated as CASSYSRGQETQYF.